Presented here are 32 T cell receptor beta chains from one specimen sequenced in a study of blood T cells in healthy people across ages. A second PCR of roughly 7 to 11 cycles used a sample-barcoded 5' primer and a J-beta primer mix. A single record per CDR3 protein comes from TCRdb applying MiXCR to the 5' RACE reads. The repertoire consists of over 1,300,000 distinct CDR3 sequences, with approximately 63% occurring once and the leading ten covering over 6.5%. Sequenced: blood. Receptors were obtained from a man aged 18 to 30 in good health.

The V call is TRBV7-6, the J call TRBJ2-7; 8 bases fit TRBD1. CDR1 SGHVS and CDR2 FNYEAQ come from the germline V gene. J gave up 4 bases and V 0 bases, and 8 bases lay outside the gene matches. This CDR3 spans 16 amino acids. The CDR3 bases are TGTGCCAGCAGCTTAGCTCCGGGACAGGTAACATACGAGCAGTACTTC. It yields the protein CASSLAPGQVTYEQYF.

This clonotype has only a few counts. One base away lies a much larger clone, so this may be a sequencing read error. V is TRBV10-3 and J is TRBJ2-7; a possible D gene is TRBD2 (5 bases). Between the trimmed V and J ends, which lost 3 bases and 7 bases, there was a span of 16 bases. Germline V gene data show CDR1 as ENHRY and CDR2 as SYGVKD. The CDR3 length is 14 residues. The CDR3 loop reads CAISERPGGDEQYF. The CDR3 DNA reads as TGTGCCATCAGTGAACGACCAGGAGGCGATGAGCAGTACTTC.

J is TRBJ2-1 and V is TRBV4-2, with 8 bases identical to TRBD2. Germline CDR1 reads LGHNA; CDR2 reads YNFKEQ. With V trimmed by 1 base and J by 3 bases, 5 bases remained unmatched. The CDR3 spans 16 residues. The CDR3 reads CASSQGQAGDYNEQFF. The CDR3 DNA sequence: TGTGCCAGCAGCCAAGGCCAAGCGGGGGACTACAATGAGCAGTTCTTC.

V usage is TRBV7-6 and J usage is TRBJ2-1, with D possibly TRBD2 on 5 matching bases. V was cut by 5 bases and J by 8 bases, with 22 bases left in between. Germline CDR1 reads SGHVS; CDR2 reads FNYEAQ. The CDR3 has 16 residues. In DNA form, the CDR3 reads TGTGCCAGCAGCGATGGGGTCGCCGGGGAGCTGGATGAGCAGTTCTTC. Translated: CASSDGVAGELDEQFF.

This clonotype was recorded a few times. This CDR3 reads CASSTAGTTGTGEYEQYF. The CDR3 nucleotides are TGTGCCAGCAGCACTGCGGGGACAACCGGGACAGGGGAGTACGAGCAGTACTTC. This chain uses TRBV7-9 with TRBJ2-7; the match to TRBD1 covers 10 bases. The V gene end was trimmed by 5 bases and the J gene end by 4 bases; junction bases not matched to a gene: 17. CDR1 and CDR2 from the germline V gene are SEHNR and FQNEAQ (reference sequence). The CDR3 consists of 18 residues.

The chain links TRBV2 to TRBJ1-2; D call uncertain. V lost 4 bases and J lost 8, with 14 bases in between. The CDR3 contains 13 residues. Germline V CDR1 and CDR2: SNHLY, FYNNEI. In nucleotides, the CDR3 is TGTGCCAGCAGTGGTTTAGCCCTTAAGGGCTACACCTTC. It is translated as CASSGLALKGYTF. Together with reference TRBV2 and TRBJ1-2, the CDR3 gives the full variable domain: EPEVTQTPSHQVTQMGQEVILRCVPISNHLYFYWYRQILGQKVEFLVSFYNNEISEKSEIFDDQFSVERPDGSNFTLKIRSTKLEDSAMYFCASSGLALKGYTFGSGTRLTVV.

The chain carries TRBV5-1 and TRBJ2-7; 8 bases agree with TRBD2. The germline CDR1 and CDR2 sequences are SGHRS and YFSETQ. V lost 4 bases, J lost 4 bases, and 7 bases stayed unmatched. This CDR3 spans 14 amino acids. For the CDR3, the DNA is TGCGCCAGCAGCACAAGCGGGGGTCTGTACGAGCAGTACTTC. Amino acid sequence: CASSTSGGLYEQYF.

This clonotype was seen just once. The CDR3 loop reads CASSRALAGGETQYF. CDR3 bases: TGTGCCAGCAGCCGAGCCCTAGCGGGGGGAGAGACCCAGTACTTC. The chain uses TRBV9 and TRBJ2-4, with TRBD2 matching 11 bases. The closer fit of TRBJ2-5 to the DNA end suggests the J call may be wrong. CDR1 SGDLS and CDR2 YYNGEE come from the germline V gene. This CDR3 has 15 amino acids.

This clonotype was detected a few times. This chain's CDR3 is CASSLNGVRASHEQYF. The DNA of the CDR3 is TGTGCCAGCAGCTTAAATGGGGTCAGGGCATCCCACGAGCAGTACTTC. V and J are TRBV7-2 and TRBJ2-7; D is perhaps TRBD1 (5 bases). V lost 2 bases to trimming and J lost 5 bases, with 19 bases between them. CDR3 length: 16 residues. CDR1 and CDR2 from the germline V gene are SGHTA and FQGNSA.

This clonotype was observed a handful of times. The chain recombines TRBV29-1 with TRBJ2-3; no clear D. The V gene lost 5 bases and the J gene lost 4 bases, with 16 bases spanning the gap. This CDR3 has 14 residues. Germline CDR1 is SQVTM and CDR2 is ANQGSEA. CDR3 protein: CSVHSRDGPDTQYF. DNA of the CDR3: TGCAGCGTTCACTCTAGAGACGGCCCAGATACGCAGTATTTT.

The chain employs TRBV7-2 and TRBJ2-1; D unclear. Trimming took 5 bases from V and 7 from J, leaving 21 bases between them. CDR1 and CDR2 from the germline V gene are SGHTA and FQGNSA. There are 16 residues in the CDR3. CDR3 nucleotides: TGTGCCAGCAGCCTCCCCTTACGCCTGCTTTTTAATGAGCAGTTCTTC. It specifies CASSLPLRLLFNEQFF.

V usage is TRBV6-6 and J usage is TRBJ1-6; possible D gene TRBD1, 6 bases. Trimming took off 2 bases at V and 10 bases at J, with 15 bases between the two ends. The CDR3 is 15 amino acids. CDR1 is MNHNY, CDR2 SVGAGI, per germline (reference sequence). For the CDR3, the DNA is TGTGCCAGCAGTTACGTGGGGGCGAGAGACTCACCCCTCCACTTT. Translating gives CASSYVGARDSPLHF.

In this sample, this clonotype turned up a few times. The J gene is TRBJ2-1, the V gene TRBV29-1, with 8 bases lining up with TRBD2. The V segment lost 5 bases and the J segment 4 bases; nucleotides outside the gene matches: 7. CDR3 size: 14 residues. The germline V gene encodes CDR1 SQVTM and CDR2 ANQGSEA. The CDR3 bases are TGCAGCGTTAGGCCGAGACTAGCGTACAATGAGCAGTTCTTC. It specifies CSVRPRLAYNEQFF.

Only a few counts were recorded for this clonotype. The chain links TRBV12-3 or TRBV12-4 to TRBJ2-7; TRBD1 is a possible D gene (5 bases). The CDR3 runs 11 residues. Trimming pared 2 bases from V and 8 bases from J, leaving 7 bases between. The CDR3 nucleotides are TGTGCCAGCAGTTTAATGGGGCAGCAGTACTTC. Amino acid sequence: CASSLMGQQYF.

The chain is built from TRBV18 and TRBJ1-2; weak D call: TRBD1 (5 bases). Trimming took off 6 bases at V and 8 bases at J, with 22 bases between the two ends. The CDR3 is 15 amino acids. Germline V gene lookup returns CDR1 KGHSH and CDR2 LQKENI. CDR3 DNA: TGTGCCAGCTCCCCCTCGGAGGGGTTGGCTGAAGGCTACACCTTC. This encodes CASSPSEGLAEGYTF.

This clonotype was observed a few times. V and J are TRBV25-1 and TRBJ2-6; D is uncertain. V was shortened by 4 bases and J by 0 bases, with 7 bases between the two germline ends. Germline values: CDR1 MGHDK, CDR2 SYGVNS. The CDR3 extends over 15 amino acids. CDR3 in amino acids: CASSVRDSGANVLTF. CDR3 bases: TGTGCCAGCAGTGTGAGAGACTCTGGGGCCAACGTCCTGACTTTC.

This clonotype has just a few counts. This chain uses TRBV5-1 with TRBJ1-1, with TRBD1 matching over 7 bases. Trimming removed 4 bases from V and 3 bases from J; junction bases left unmatched: 15. Germline V lookup: CDR1 SGHRS, CDR2 YFSETQ. The CDR3 has 17 amino acids. The CDR3 protein is CASSRSSTGAGDTEAFF. Here the CDR3 DNA reads TGCGCCAGCAGCCGGTCTTCTACAGGGGCGGGTGACACTGAAGCTTTCTTT.

The J gene is TRBJ2-1, the V gene TRBV6-6; D possibly corresponds to TRBD2 (6 bases). CDR3 size: 15 residues. CDR1 is MNHNY, CDR2 SVGAGI, per germline (reference sequence). V was shortened by 0 bases and J by 8 bases, with 14 bases between the two germline ends. The CDR3 coding sequence is TGTGCCAGCAGTTACTCGGTGATCTCGGGAGATGAGCAGTTCTTC. Translated: CASSYSVISGDEQFF.

The chain carries TRBV20-1 and TRBJ2-1; 8 bases agree with TRBD2. Germline V gene data show CDR1 as DFQATT and CDR2 as SNEGSKA (reference sequence). With 0 bases clipped from V and 5 bases from J, the junction kept 3 bases outside the gene matches. This CDR3 has 14 amino acids. The CDR3, as DNA: TGCAGTGCTAGAGAATCGACTAGCGACAATGAGCAGTTCTTC. This sequence encodes CSARESTSDNEQFF.

This clonotype has a handful of counts. CDR3 residues: CSVSFSQETQYF. CDR3 in DNA: TGCAGCGTTAGTTTTTCTCAAGAGACCCAGTACTTC. The chain joins TRBV29-1 to TRBJ2-5; the D is unclear. The germline V and J ends were trimmed by 5 bases and 2 bases, with 9 bases remaining between them. This CDR3 has 12 residues. Germline V gene sequence: CDR1 SQVTM, CDR2 ANQGSEA. The variable domain in full, with the rest retrieved from reference TRBV29-1 and TRBJ2-5, is SAVISQKPSRDICQRGTSLTIQCQVDSQVTMMFWYRQQPGQSLTLIATANQGSEATYESGFVIDKFPISRPNLTFSTLTVSNMSPEDSSIYLCSVSFSQETQYFGPGTRLLVL.

The rearrangement links TRBV5-1 to TRBJ2-7; 14 positions agree with TRBD2. CDR1 and CDR2 (germline): SGHRS, YFSETQ. V lost 5 bases and J lost 9; bases outside the gene matches: 19. The CDR3 extends over 18 amino acids. The CDR3 loop is CASSPGTSGGSTNFRQYF. CDR3 DNA sequence: TGCGCCAGCAGTCCCGGGACTAGCGGGGGTTCTACGAATTTTCGGCAGTACTTC.

This rearrangement joins TRBV6-2 or TRBV6-3 to TRBJ2-1; weak D call: TRBD2 (7 bases). The CDR3 has 15 amino acids. V lost 0 bases and J lost 5, with 11 bases in between. Germline V gene data show CDR1 as MNHEY and CDR2 as SVGEGT. CDR3 in DNA: TGTGCCAGCAGTTACTCGATGGGGGGGCACAATGAGCAGTTCTTC. As protein: CASSYSMGGHNEQFF.

V and J are TRBV14 and TRBJ1-3; D is possibly TRBD1 (6 bases). The V gene's germline CDR1 is SGHDN and CDR2 FVKESK. V was trimmed by 4 bases and J by 3 bases, leaving 10 bases between them. The CDR3 sequence is 14 residues long. The CDR3 DNA reads TGTGCCAGCAGCCGAGGGACATTTGGAAACACCATATATTTT. Translated: CASSRGTFGNTIYF.

The V call is TRBV7-2, the J call TRBJ2-4, with D possibly matching TRBD1 (5 bases). CDR3 length equals 15 residues. The V and J ends lost 5 bases and 1 base respectively, with 12 bases between them. The germline V gene has CDR1 SGHTA and CDR2 FQGNSA. As DNA, the CDR3 is TGTGCCAGCAGCGCCCCCAGGGATGCCAAAAACATTCAGTACTTC. Protein: CASSAPRDAKNIQYF.

The DNA for the CDR3 is TGTGCCAGCAGCTCCCCCAGTGCTGGGAATTCACCCCTCCACTTT. Protein sequence: CASSSPSAGNSPLHF. V gene TRBV7-9 combines with J gene TRBJ1-6; unclear D gene. The CDR3 has 15 residues. Trimming took 4 bases from V and 7 from J, leaving 14 bases between them. Germline CDR1 SEHNR, CDR2 FQNEAQ (reference sequence). The variable domain in full, completed from reference TRBV7-9 and TRBJ1-6, reads DTGVSQNPRHKITKRGQNVTFRCDPISEHNRLYWYRQTLGQGPEFLTYFQNEAQLEKSRLLSDRFSAERPKGSFSTLEIQRTEQGDSAMYLCASSSPSAGNSPLHFGNGTRLTVT.

The rearrangement uses TRBV20-1 and TRBJ2-1, with TRBD1 as a possible D gene (5 bases). The CDR3 length is 14 residues. The germline V and J ends were trimmed by 5 bases and 0 bases, with 11 bases remaining between them. Germline CDR1 reads DFQATT; CDR2 reads SNEGSKA (reference sequence). CDR3 protein: CSAEDIRSYNEQFF. As DNA, the CDR3 is TGCAGTGCTGAGGACATACGCTCCTACAATGAGCAGTTCTTC.

The V call is TRBV29-1, the J call TRBJ1-5; D unresolved. Deletions cut 6 bases from V and 3 bases from J, with 15 bases between. Germline-derived CDR1 and CDR2 are SQVTM and ANQGSEA. This CDR3 has 14 amino acids. The CDR3 nucleotides read TGCAGCGTGGGTAAGGGTGGAGCCAATCAGCCCCAGCATTTT. Protein: CSVGKGGANQPQHF.

The CDR3 coding sequence is TGTGCCAGCAGCTTGTTCAGGGGGATGGAGAATGAGCAGTTCTTC. This encodes CASSLFRGMENEQFF. The chain recombines TRBV11-1 with TRBJ2-1, with 7 positions matching TRBD1. CDR1 is SGHAT and CDR2 is FQDESV in the germline V gene (reference sequence). CDR3 length equals 15 residues. Trimming at V came to 3 bases and at J to 7 bases, leaving 9 bases not matched to a gene. The complete variable domain, with remaining parts taken from reference TRBV11-1 and TRBJ2-1, reads EAEVAQSPRYKITEKSQAVAFWCDPISGHATLYWYRQILGQGPELLVQFQDESVVDDSQLPKDRFSAERLKGVDSTLKIQPAELGDSAMYLCASSLFRGMENEQFFGPGTRLTVL.

The chain carries TRBV2 and TRBJ1-1; 7 nucleotides match TRBD1. The germline V gene has CDR1 SNHLY and CDR2 FYNNEI. V trimming: 7 bases; J trimming: 1 base; junction bases outside the gene matches: 9. CDR3 size: 15 residues. This chain's CDR3 is CASTAAGGWNTEAFF. The CDR3 DNA follows: TGTGCCAGCACAGCCGCAGGGGGTTGGAACACTGAAGCTTTCTTT.

This clonotype came up once. V is TRBV7-9 and J is TRBJ2-1, with D possibly TRBD2 on 6 matching bases. The germline gives CDR1 SEHNR, CDR2 FQNEAQ (reference sequence). The V and J ends lost 1 base and 4 bases respectively, with 17 bases between them. The CDR3 is made up of 17 amino acids. Here the CDR3 reads CASSLVTGAGQYNEQFF. CDR3 sequence (DNA): TGTGCCAGCAGCTTAGTAACAGGAGCGGGCCAGTACAATGAGCAGTTCTTC. The full variable domain, completed using reference TRBV7-9 and TRBJ2-1, is DTGVSQNPRHKITKRGQNVTFRCDPISEHNRLYWYRQTLGQGPEFLTYFQNEAQLEKSRLLSDRFSAERPKGSFSTLEIQRTEQGDSAMYLCASSLVTGAGQYNEQFFGPGTRLTVL.

This sequence joins TRBV25-1 and TRBJ2-1; perhaps TRBD2 as D (6 bases). Germline assignment: CDR1 MGHDK and CDR2 SYGVNS. The CDR3 spans 15 residues. V was clipped by 6 bases and J by 2 bases, with 14 bases between them. This CDR3 reads CASRGGTLAYNEQFF. The DNA for the CDR3 is TGTGCCAGCAGAGGCGGGACTCTTGCCTACAATGAGCAGTTCTTC.

This chain uses TRBV6-6 with TRBJ2-1; D may be TRBD2 (6 bases). V dropped 1 base and J dropped 3 bases, with 13 bases sitting between them. Per germline, CDR1 MNHNY and CDR2 SVGAGI (reference sequence). CDR3 size: 16 residues. This CDR3 is CASSYWGVPVYNEQFF. The CDR3 DNA reads as TGTGCCAGCAGTTACTGGGGGGTCCCGGTCTACAATGAGCAGTTCTTC.